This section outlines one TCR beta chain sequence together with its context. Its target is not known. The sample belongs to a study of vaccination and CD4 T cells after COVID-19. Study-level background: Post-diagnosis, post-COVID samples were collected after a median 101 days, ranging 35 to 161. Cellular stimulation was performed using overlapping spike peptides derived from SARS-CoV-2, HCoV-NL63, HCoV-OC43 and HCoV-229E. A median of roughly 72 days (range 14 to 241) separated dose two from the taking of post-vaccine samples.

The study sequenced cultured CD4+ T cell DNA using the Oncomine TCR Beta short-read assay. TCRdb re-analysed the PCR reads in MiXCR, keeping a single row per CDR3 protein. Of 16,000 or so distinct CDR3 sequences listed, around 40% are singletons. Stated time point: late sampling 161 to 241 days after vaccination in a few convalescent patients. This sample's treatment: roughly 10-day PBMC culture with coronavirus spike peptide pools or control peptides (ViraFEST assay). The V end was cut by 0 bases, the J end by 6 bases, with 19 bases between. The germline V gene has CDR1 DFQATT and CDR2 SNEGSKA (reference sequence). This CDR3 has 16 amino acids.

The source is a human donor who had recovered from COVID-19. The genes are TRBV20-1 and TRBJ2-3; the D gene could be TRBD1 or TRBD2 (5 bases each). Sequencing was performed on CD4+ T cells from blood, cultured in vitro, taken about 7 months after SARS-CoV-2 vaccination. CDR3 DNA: TGCAGTGCTAGAGACCGCCTGGGACGAATAATGGATACGCAGTATTTT. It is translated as CSARDRLGRIMDTQYF.